This TCR beta chain was captured in a study of spatial heterogeneity in lung cancer. As for the study in general: Detected beta-chain sequences consistently exceeded alpha-chain sequences.

Stated time point: sample taken at primary tumor resection. Unsorted whole RNA from tumor, nontumor lung or frozen PBMC underwent sequencing. Samples were donated by 72 untreated early-stage non-small cell lung cancer patients. Overall study results and limits: Circulating ubiquitous expanded tumor TCRs were observed more frequently at resection than at follow-up.

In the library, each TCR cDNA molecule bore its own unique molecular identifier. MiXCR, run by TCRdb on the 5' RACE reads, gives a single entry per CDR3 protein. The sample contains some 23,000 distinct CDR3 sequences, roughly 6.9% of which appear only once. This clonotype occurred many times. Its antigen is undetermined. This CDR3 comprises 14 residues. V was clipped by 6 bases and J by 3 bases, with 12 bases between them. CDR1 and CDR2 from the germline V gene are ENHRY and SYGVKD. This material consisted of PBMCs, taken at surgery. J is TRBJ2-1 and V is TRBV10-3; D may be TRBD1 (5 bases). The sequence was obtained from a male donor with early-stage non-small cell lung cancer. The CDR3 region has the DNA TGTGCCATCAGCTTTAGCAGGGTCTACAATGAGCAGTTCTTC. It specifies CAISFSRVYNEQFF.